Listed below are T cell receptor beta chains from one sample, sequenced in a study of T cells in Graves' hyperthyroidism and ophthalmopathy. TCRdb called the multiplex PCR reads again in MiXCR, with one record for every CDR3 protein. Counted here are around 500,000 distinct CDR3 sequences, about 20% occurring once; the ten biggest clones make up approximately 54%. Sequenced material: blood. All receptors come from a woman in her 70s with Graves' ophthalmopathy. Each CDR3 is given with its conserved first and last residue. The D gene is left open where the match is weak. Only some rows state a clone size, as once, few, many or a class for expanded clones.

>TRBV9|-|15|-|TRBJ2-7
-
CASSVAAGASYEQHF
>TRBV11-2|-|14|many|TRBJ2-1
TGTGCCAGCAGCATGAGGGACTTAAACAATGAGCAGTTCTTC
CASSMRDLNNEQFF
>TRBV27|TRBD1|14|-|TRBJ1-1
TGTGCCAGCAGGACGGACAGGTGGAACACTGAAGCTTTCTTT
CASRTDRWNTEAFF
>TRBV6-5|-|13|-|TRBJ2-7
TGTGCCAGCAGTTACTCGTCGAGGGACGAGCAGTACTTC
CASSYSSRDEQYF
>TRBV28|TRBD2|17|many|TRBJ2-1
TGTGCCAGCAGTTTAGGGGGGCCGGGACTAGCGGCAAAGGGCCAGTTCTTC
CASSLGGPGLAAKGQFF
>TRBV7-2|-|14|many|TRBJ1-5
TGTGCCAGCAGTCGGGGGGGGATCAATCAGCCCCAGCATTTT
CASSRGGINQPQHF
>TRBV7-2|TRBD2|15|-|TRBJ2-7
TGTGCCAGCAGCCCGTCGGGACTAGCGTACTACGAGCAGTACTTC
CASSPSGLAYYEQYF
>TRBV6-2/TRBV6-3|TRBD2|18|-|TRBJ2-1
TGTGCCAGCACCTCGGGACTAGCGGGAGGTAGCTCCTACAATGAGCAGTTCTTC
CASTSGLAGGSSYNEQFF
>TRBV6-1|-|13|-|TRBJ2-1
TGTGCCAGCCAGCAAGTATCCTACAATGAGCAGTTCTTC
CASQQVSYNEQFF
>TRBV11-2|-|14|few|TRBJ2-5
TGTACCAGCAGCTTAGCCCAGCCCGGGGAGACCCAGTACTTC
CTSSLAQPGETQYF
>TRBV12-3/TRBV12-4|TRBD2|16|many|TRBJ2-3
TGTGCCAGCAGTCCGGGGACTAGCGGGTGGGCAGATACGCAGTATTTT
CASSPGTSGWADTQYF
>TRBV25-1|-|14|-|TRBJ1-3
TGTGCCAGCAGTGAAGTTGGGGCTGGAAACACCATATATTTT
CASSEVGAGNTIYF
>TRBV28|-|17|-|TRBJ1-3
TGTGCCAGCAGTTTAATCTCCCTGAAGGGCAGGGGAAACACCATATATTTT
CASSLISLKGRGNTIYF
>TRBV10-2|TRBD2|14|few|TRBJ2-1
TGCGCCAGCAGGGAGCGGGAGAGGCTCAATGAGCAGTTCTTC
CASRERERLNEQFF
>TRBV6-1|-|13|-|TRBJ1-2
TGTGCCAGCAGTTTGACTGTTGCCTATGGCTACACCTTC
CASSLTVAYGYTF
>TRBV12-3/TRBV12-4|-|13|-|TRBJ1-2
TGTGCCAGCAGTAAACAGGGCCGGTATGGCTACACCTTC
CASSKQGRYGYTF
>TRBV15|-|14|-|TRBJ2-5
TGTGCCACCAGCGCGACAGGTCGGCAAGAGACCCAGTACTTC
CATSATGRQETQYF
>TRBV12-3/TRBV12-4|-|13|many|TRBJ1-6
TGTGCCAGCAGTCCGCGACGGAATTCACCCCTCCACTTT
CASSPRRNSPLHF
>TRBV27|-|18|few|TRBJ2-1
TGTGCCAGCAGTCCCCGGTTGAGGAGACGGAGCTCCTACAATGAGCAGTTCTTC
CASSPRLRRRSSYNEQFF
>TRBV7-3|TRBD2|17|-|TRBJ2-7
TGTGCCAGCAGCTTAAACCCGGTCCTAGCGGGAGTTGGCGAGCAGTACTTC
CASSLNPVLAGVGEQYF
>TRBV20-1|TRBD1|13|-|TRBJ2-5
TGCAGTGCCATACAGGGGTTACGAGAGACCCAGTACTTC
CSAIQGLRETQYF
>TRBV7-3|-|15|many|TRBJ1-1
TGTGCCAGCAGCCCCCTCCCGTTTATGAACACTGAAGCTTTCTTT
CASSPLPFMNTEAFF
>TRBV28|-|14|many|TRBJ1-3
TGTGCCAGCAGTTTCAGGGGCTCTGGAAACACCATATATTTT
CASSFRGSGNTIYF
>TRBV10-3|-|14|-|TRBJ2-7
TGTGCCATCAGGACCCGGGACAAAACCCACGAGCAGTACTTC
CAIRTRDKTHEQYF
>TRBV9|-|16|-|TRBJ2-5
TGTGCCAGCAGCGTTGGATCTAGTGGGATGGTAGAGACCCAGTACTTC
CASSVGSSGMVETQYF
>TRBV5-8|-|15|few|TRBJ2-1
TGTGCCAGCAGCCCAGTCGGAATCAGTTACAATGAGCAGTTCTTC
CASSPVGISYNEQFF
>TRBV18|-|13|-|TRBJ1-6
TGTGCCAGCTCCGAAGAGGGGGAGTCACCCCTCCACTTT
CASSEEGESPLHF
>TRBV12-3/TRBV12-4|-|13|-|TRBJ2-7
TGTGCCAGCAGTTTTTCAGGGGTGAACGAGCAGTACTTC
CASSFSGVNEQYF
>TRBV11-2|TRBD1|13|many|TRBJ2-1
TGTGCCAGCAGCTTTCGACAGGGCGATGAGCAGTTCTTC
CASSFRQGDEQFF
>TRBV19|-|13|-|TRBJ2-2
TGTGCCAGTAAGCTCCCGAACACCGGGGAGCTGTTTTTT
CASKLPNTGELFF
>TRBV30|-|13|few|TRBJ1-1
TGTGCCTGGAGTGTAATGGTGAACACTGAAGCTTTCTTT
CAWSVMVNTEAFF
>TRBV28|-|16|many|TRBJ2-3
TGTGCCAGCAGTTTAAACCGGCAGGACGGCACAGATACGCAGTATTTT
CASSLNRQDGTDTQYF
>TRBV18|-|16|-|TRBJ2-7
TGTGCCAGCTCACCACCAAGCAGGGTTCCGAACTACGAGCAGTACTTC
CASSPPSRVPNYEQYF
>TRBV7-9|-|16|-|TRBJ2-3
TGTGCCAGCAGCCTGTTGTACCGGGAGCCGGCAGATACGCAGTATTTT
CASSLLYREPADTQYF
>TRBV6-5|-|17|few|TRBJ2-1
TGTGCCAGCAGTTACTCCCCCAGCGAGAGCTCCTACAATGAGCAGTTCTTC
CASSYSPSESSYNEQFF
>TRBV20-1|-|14|-|TRBJ2-7
TGCAGTGCCGATGACAGGCGGAGCTCCTACGAGCAGTACTTC
CSADDRRSSYEQYF
>TRBV7-2|-|15|-|TRBJ2-3
TGTGCCAGCAGCTCACGGGGTATTGGCACAGATACGCAGTATTTT
CASSSRGIGTDTQYF
>TRBV28|-|14|many|TRBJ2-3
TGTGCCAGCAGTCATACAGGGATCACAGATACGCAGTATTTT
CASSHTGITDTQYF
>TRBV6-1|-|15|-|TRBJ2-3
TGTGCCAGCAGTGAAATCAGAACTAGCACAGATACGCAGTATTTT
CASSEIRTSTDTQYF
>TRBV7-3|TRBD2|16|many|TRBJ2-5
TGTGCCAGCAGCTTGGGGACTAGCGGGAACTTAGAGACCCAGTACTTC
CASSLGTSGNLETQYF
>TRBV30|TRBD2|15|few|TRBJ2-3
TGTGCCTGGGTCGGGGAGGGGCACTTTGCAGATACGCAGTATTTT
CAWVGEGHFADTQYF
>TRBV5-1|-|13|-|TRBJ2-7
TGCGCCAGCGCATCGTCCAGGGCGTCCGAGCAGTACTTC
CASASSRASEQYF